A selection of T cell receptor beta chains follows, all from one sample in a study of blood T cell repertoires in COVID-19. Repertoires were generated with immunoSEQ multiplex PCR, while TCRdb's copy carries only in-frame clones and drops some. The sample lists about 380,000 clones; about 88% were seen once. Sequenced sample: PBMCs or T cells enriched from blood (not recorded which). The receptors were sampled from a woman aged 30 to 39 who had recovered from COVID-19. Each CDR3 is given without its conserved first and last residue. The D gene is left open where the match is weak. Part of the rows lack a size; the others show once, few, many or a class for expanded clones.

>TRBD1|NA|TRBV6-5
ASRTGPGNTIY
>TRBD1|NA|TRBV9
ASSPRQGAHYGYT
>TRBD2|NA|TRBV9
ASSETSGVYNEQF
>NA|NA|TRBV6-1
ASSEIRPGQTF
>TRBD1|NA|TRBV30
ASANGPGTVLNSPLH
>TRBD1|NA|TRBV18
ASSPRQGYSAGELF
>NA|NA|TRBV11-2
ASRGEAGFSYNEQF
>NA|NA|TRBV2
ASGGEQVGTEAF
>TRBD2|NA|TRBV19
ASSRGGEFTGELF
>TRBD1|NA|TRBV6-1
ASSEGQGRGSPLH
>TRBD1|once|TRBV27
ASSDVQGAKGYT
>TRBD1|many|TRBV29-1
SVGTGETEQY
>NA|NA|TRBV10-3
AISEVVSTDTQY
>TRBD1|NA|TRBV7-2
ASSTDREQPQH
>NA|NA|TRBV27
ARGASASYEQY
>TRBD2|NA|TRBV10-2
ASSATSGSSYEQY
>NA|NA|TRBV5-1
ASSSDSSRTEAF
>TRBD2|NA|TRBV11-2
ASSLGLAVDTQY
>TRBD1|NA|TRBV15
ATRPTPGTGAYEQY
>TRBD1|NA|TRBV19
ASSTRPSGQAHQPQH
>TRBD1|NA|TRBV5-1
ASRSSGTGSYEQY
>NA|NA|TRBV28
ASSQVGRGEETQY
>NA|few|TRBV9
ASSVASEGRGYGYT
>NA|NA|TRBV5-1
ASSLWGGRETQY
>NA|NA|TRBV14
ASSRAVEAF
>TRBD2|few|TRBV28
ASSLFELAGGPGELF
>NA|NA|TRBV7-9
ASSFNNYGYT
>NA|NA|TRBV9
ASSVGQDYEQY
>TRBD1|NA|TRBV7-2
ASSPSGGRMDTEAF
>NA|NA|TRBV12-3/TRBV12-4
ASRHGGNYGYT
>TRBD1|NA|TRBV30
AWTQGSAGAF
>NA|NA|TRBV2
ASSEGRDNSPLH
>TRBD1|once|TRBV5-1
ASSLEGGVSTEAF
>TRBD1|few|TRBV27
ASSPLSGTGAVNTEAF
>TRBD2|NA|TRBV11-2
ASSPNQRLAGGLYNEQF
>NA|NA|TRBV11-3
ASSLNIGTEAF
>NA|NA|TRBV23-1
ASGTQDSLYEQY
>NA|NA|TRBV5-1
ASSFPGGDYGYT
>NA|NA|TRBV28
ASSLKGAGNTIY
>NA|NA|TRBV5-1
ASSPDPQQGSYGYT
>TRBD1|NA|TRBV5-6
ASSDSGQLNTEAF
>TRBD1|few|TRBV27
ASSLSGTGVLGQY
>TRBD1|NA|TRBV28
ASSPGQGVTEAF
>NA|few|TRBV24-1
ATSARGAGTDTQY
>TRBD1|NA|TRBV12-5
ASYPPGQGAEGANVLT
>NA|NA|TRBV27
ASSFKRASSYNEQF
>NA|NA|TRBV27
ASSLQDLHVLT
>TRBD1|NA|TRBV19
ASSILIGTGDTGELF
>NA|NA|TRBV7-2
ASKFGSSYNEQF
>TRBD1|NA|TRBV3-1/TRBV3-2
ASSPRTGRSNYGYT
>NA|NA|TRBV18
ASSPLGAPAQY
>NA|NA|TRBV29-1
SVEGQFYNEQF
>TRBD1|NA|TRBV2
ASRGDRSYGYT